There are a few counts of the clone carrying this T cell receptor (beta chain). What it binds is not known. The data belong to a study of T-cell reconstitution after alpha-beta-depleted transplantation in children. Study observations and caveats: Recipient T cells and thymic progenitors that survived were the source of the high TCRbeta diversity seen at day 60 in some patients. Reported findings indicate that, about two months after transplant, alpha-beta T cells came from several hundred expanded clones, which were derived from non-depleted graft cells. Counts and diversity of T cells one year after transplant came mostly from newly produced T cells.

Unique molecular identifiers were used in preparing the TCRbeta library. TCRdb reprocessed the PCR reads via MiXCR and lists one record per CDR3 protein. Of about 590,000 distinct CDR3 sequences detected, roughly 13% appear once; the ten largest clones hold over 2%. Trimming removed 4 bases from V and 4 bases from J; junction bases left unmatched: 0. This CDR3 has 13 residues. Germline loops: CDR1 KGHSH, CDR2 LQKENI. This rearrangement joins TRBV18 to TRBJ2-1; 8 bases align to TRBD1. The sample was PBMCs, mostly from graft donor cells, taken 360 days after TCRalphabeta/CD19-depleted stem cell transplant. The sequence derives from a male patient younger than 18 who had a stem cell transplant for acute myeloid leukemia, so the T cells may come from the graft donor. CDR3: CASSRQGYNEQFF. In DNA, the CDR3 is TGTGCCAGCTCACGACAGGGGTACAATGAGCAGTTCTTC.